A selection of T cell receptor beta chains follows, all from one sample in a study of T cells in Graves' hyperthyroidism and ophthalmopathy. From the multiplex PCR reads, TCRdb called clonotypes with MiXCR, one entry per CDR3 protein. The sample gives 500,000 to 600,000 distinct CDR3 sequences, over 45% of which show up once; 35% to 50% is in the top ten. Material for sequencing was peripheral blood or thyroid tissue (not recorded which). The source is an adult woman with Graves' disease, either hyperthyroidism or ophthalmopathy (not recorded which). The CDR3 runs from the conserved cysteine through the conserved F or W. A D gene is named only where the DNA matches it firmly. Size tells how often a clone was seen (once, few, many) or the class of an expanded clone, and some rows leave it out.

j_call,clone_size,v_call,d_call,cdr3_aa,cdr3_nt
TRBJ2-7,.,TRBV20-1,.,CSPRDTAVGEQYF,TGCAGTCCACGGGACACGGCCGTGGGTGAGCAGTACTTC
TRBJ1-2,.,TRBV20-1,TRBD1,CSARGTGTGGYGYTF,TGCAGTGCCAGAGGGACAGGGACAGGGGGCTATGGCTACACCTTC
TRBJ2-2,.,TRBV7-8,TRBD1,CASSPRTGPTGELFF,TGTGCCAGCAGCCCCAGGACAGGTCCCACCGGGGAGCTGTTTTTT
TRBJ1-5,many,TRBV4-3,.,CASSQDRRGSNQPQHF,TGCGCCAGCAGCCAAGATCGCCGGGGTAGCAATCAGCCCCAGCATTTT
TRBJ2-7,.,TRBV10-3,.,CAIRGGRNEQYF,TGTGCCATCAGAGGGGGTAGGAACGAGCAGTACTTC
TRBJ1-5,few,TRBV2,TRBD1,CASRDSGTGSQPQHF,TGTGCCAGCAGGGACTCCGGGACAGGGAGTCAGCCCCAGCATTTT
TRBJ2-7,many,TRBV10-1,TRBD2,CASSDGLAGSYEQYF,TGCGCCAGCAGTGATGGACTAGCGGGGTCCTACGAGCAGTACTTC
TRBJ1-1,.,TRBV14,.,CASSQRFSRTTNTEAFF,TGTGCCAGCAGCCAAAGGTTTTCACGGACAACGAACACTGAAGCTTTCTTT
TRBJ1-5,.,TRBV2,TRBD1,CASSGQGTLNQPQHF,TGTGCCAGCAGTGGACAGGGGACCCTCAATCAGCCCCAGCATTTT
TRBJ1-6,.,TRBV19,TRBD1,CASSTGTGDGSPLHF,TGTGCCAGTAGCACCGGGACAGGGGACGGTTCACCCCTCCACTTT
TRBJ1-1,many,TRBV6-5,.,CASGSPGTEAFF,TGTGCCAGCGGTTCGCCGGGGACTGAAGCTTTCTTT
TRBJ2-7,few,TRBV6-5,.,CASTTTVGEQYF,TGTGCCAGCACCACGACGGTCGGCGAGCAGTACTTC
TRBJ1-5,few,TRBV4-1,.,CASSQMGGSQHF,TGCGCCAGCAGCCAGATGGGGGGTTCCCAGCATTTT
TRBJ1-2,once,TRBV20-1,TRBD1,CSARTGGEWGYTF,TGCAGTGCTAGGACAGGGGGGGAATGGGGCTACACCTTC
TRBJ1-6,.,TRBV7-9,.,CASTRRGGLLHF,TGTGCCAGCACCCGGCGCGGAGGTCTCCTCCACTTT
TRBJ1-5,.,TRBV2,TRBD1,CASSSRDRGQPQHF,TGTGCCAGCAGTTCTAGGGACAGGGGACAGCCCCAGCATTTT
TRBJ1-4,.,TRBV27,.,CASSSRQDPLEKLFF,TGTGCCAGCAGTTCCCGACAGGACCCCCTTGAAAAACTGTTTTTT
TRBJ1-2,many,TRBV6-5,.,CASSPSGAVNYGYTF,TGTGCCAGCAGTCCCTCAGGGGCCGTTAACTATGGCTACACCTTC
TRBJ2-7,.,TRBV15,TRBD2,CATSRVGSGKYEQYF,TGTGCCACCAGCAGAGTAGGTAGCGGGAAGTACGAGCAGTACTTC
TRBJ2-2,.,TRBV20-1,.,CSASSSLLSTGELFF,TGCAGTGCTAGCTCTTCCCTCCTAAGCACCGGGGAGCTGTTTTTT
TRBJ1-1,many,TRBV2,TRBD1,CASRRTGGADTEAFF,TGTGCCAGCAGACGGACAGGGGGCGCCGACACTGAAGCTTTCTTT
TRBJ2-2,.,TRBV11-2,TRBD2,CASSRTGTSGRRSTGELFF,TGTGCCAGCAGCCGGACCGGGACTAGCGGGAGGAGGAGCACCGGGGAGCTGTTTTTT
TRBJ1-2,.,TRBV29-1,TRBD1,CSVPGQGLTYGYTF,TGCAGCGTGCCGGGACAGGGGCTTACCTATGGCTACACCTTC
TRBJ2-1,.,TRBV24-1,.,CATSDFKPGDNEQFF,TGTGCCACCAGTGATTTCAAGCCCGGGGACAATGAGCAGTTCTTC
TRBJ1-6,many,TRBV25-1,.,CASSEGALRGNSPLHF,TGTGCCAGCAGTGAAGGAGCCCTCCGCGGAAATTCACCCCTCCACTTT
TRBJ1-2,many,TRBV2,.,CASNRDYGYTF,TGTGCCAGCAACCGGGACTATGGCTACACCTTC
TRBJ2-7,many,TRBV7-9,TRBD1,CASADRVAYEQYF,TGTGCCAGCGCGGACAGGGTGGCCTACGAGCAGTACTTC
TRBJ1-3,few,TRBV7-9,TRBD1,CASSHRDRRNTIYF,TGTGCCAGCAGCCACCGGGACAGAAGAAACACCATATATTTT
TRBJ2-3,.,TRBV6-1,.,CASSPGVDTQYF,TGTGCCAGCAGTCCGGGGGTAGATACGCAGTATTTT
TRBJ1-1,.,TRBV19,.,CAREDGKNTEAFF,TGTGCCAGGGAGGACGGGAAGAACACTGAAGCTTTCTTT
TRBJ1-2,many,TRBV7-8,.,CASSLGPIYGYTF,TGTGCCAGCAGCTTAGGGCCGATCTATGGCTACACCTTC
TRBJ1-5,.,TRBV12-3/TRBV12-4,.,CASSSPGEPNQPQHF,TGTGCCAGCAGTTCGCCGGGAGAACCTAATCAGCCCCAGCATTTT
TRBJ1-4,many,TRBV5-8,.,CASSLGTGPRGEKLFF,TGTGCCAGCAGCTTGGGCACAGGTCCGAGGGGTGAAAAACTGTTTTTT
TRBJ2-7,.,TRBV5-1,TRBD2,CASSQAGAGYEQYF,TGCGCCAGCTCCCAAGCGGGAGCGGGGTACGAGCAGTACTTC
TRBJ1-1,.,TRBV5-1,TRBD1,CASSRRGQGVNTEAFF,TGCGCCAGCAGCCGCCGCGGACAGGGGGTGAACACTGAAGCTTTCTTT
TRBJ1-5,once,TRBV2,TRBD1,CASSLDRGQGQPQHF,TGTGCCAGCAGTTTAGACAGGGGGCAGGGACAGCCCCAGCATTTT
TRBJ1-1,many,TRBV20-1,.,CSASGGSAGTEAFF,TGCAGTGCTAGCGGGGGAAGCGCCGGCACTGAAGCTTTCTTT
TRBJ2-3,.,TRBV7-9,TRBD1,CASSPRQGRDTQYF,TGTGCCAGCAGCCCCCGACAGGGGCGGGATACGCAGTATTTT
TRBJ2-7,few,TRBV10-3,TRBD1,CAISELGDRGEQYF,TGTGCCATCAGTGAGCTGGGGGACAGGGGTGAGCAGTACTTC
TRBJ1-1,.,TRBV10-3,.,CAISRPDSHTEAFF,TGTGCCATCAGTAGACCGGACAGCCACACTGAAGCTTTCTTT
TRBJ1-5,many,TRBV6-2/TRBV6-3,.,CASSYRGGGGNQPQHF,TGTGCCAGCAGTTACCGGGGTGGTGGTGGCAATCAGCCCCAGCATTTT
TRBJ1-3,.,TRBV11-1,.,CASSLPTDSSGNTIYF,TGTGCCAGCAGCTTGCCGACGGACAGCTCTGGAAACACCATATATTTT
TRBJ2-2,.,TRBV6-2/TRBV6-3,.,CASSYSTRLGELFF,TGTGCCAGCAGTTACTCGACCAGACTCGGGGAGCTGTTTTTT
TRBJ1-5,.,TRBV20-1,.,CSASSTGIRNQPQHF,TGCAGTGCCAGTAGCACCGGGATCCGCAATCAGCCCCAGCATTTT
TRBJ2-5,few,TRBV7-7,.,CASSLDGGYQETQYF,TGTGCTAGCAGCTTAGATGGGGGATACCAAGAGACCCAGTACTTC
TRBJ2-5,few,TRBV25-1,TRBD1,CASSRGGQGARETQYF,TGTGCCAGCAGTAGAGGCGGACAGGGGGCGCGGGAGACCCAGTACTTC
TRBJ1-2,many,TRBV6-5,TRBD1,CASSIQGTFYGYTF,TGTGCCAGCAGTATACAGGGGACCTTCTATGGCTACACCTTC
TRBJ2-7,few,TRBV7-6,TRBD1,CASSMGQGLYEQYF,TGCGCCAGCAGCATGGGACAGGGCCTCTACGAGCAGTACTTC
TRBJ1-1,many,TRBV11-2,TRBD1,CASSFRGGDTEAFF,TGTGCCAGCAGCTTCAGGGGGGGGGACACTGAAGCTTTCTTT
TRBJ2-2,few,TRBV5-1,TRBD1,CASSQGQGPNGELFF,TGCGCCAGCAGCCAGGGACAGGGCCCCAACGGGGAGCTGTTTTTT
TRBJ2-5,.,TRBV20-1,.,CSARVRGETQYF,TGCAGTGCTAGGGTACGGGGCGAGACCCAGTACTTC
TRBJ1-2,.,TRBV29-1,.,CSASSDINYGYTF,TGCAGTGCTAGCTCTGACATAAACTATGGCTACACCTTC
TRBJ1-2,few,TRBV5-1,.,CASSLDRAIFHGYTF,TGCGCCAGCAGCTTGGACAGAGCCATTTTCCATGGCTACACCTTC
TRBJ2-7,.,TRBV12-3/TRBV12-4,TRBD2,CASRVAGGREQYF,TGTGCCAGCAGGGTAGCGGGAGGACGCGAGCAGTACTTC
TRBJ2-7,few,TRBV11-2,.,CASSLTFLDPYEQYF,TGTGCCAGCAGCTTAACTTTTCTAGATCCCTACGAGCAGTACTTC
TRBJ1-2,many,TRBV7-2,.,CASSPRGPSNYGYTF,TGTGCCAGCAGCCCCCGAGGTCCGTCTAACTATGGCTACACCTTC
TRBJ1-4,.,TRBV7-9,TRBD1,CASRTLRGQGEEKLFF,TGTGCCAGCAGGACGTTGCGGGGACAGGGAGAGGAAAAACTGTTTTTT